Listed here is a single T cell receptor (beta chain). Its target is not known. TCR beta libraries were made by quantitative 5'-RACE with molecular barcodes. TCRdb re-analysed the 5' RACE reads in MiXCR, keeping a single row per CDR3 protein. The sample carries 350,000 to 450,000 distinct CDR3 sequences, 26% recorded once. These data are taken from a study of CD8 T cells in ankylosing spondylitis. Broader study findings: Certain motif variants had earlier appeared in reactive arthritis synovial fluid and blood. It appeared that ankylosing spondylitis blood was characterized by a TCR beta motif of under ten highly homologous variants. Disease-linked clones reportedly showed significant enrichment in matched ankylosing spondylitis synovial fluid. Researchers report that disease-linked clones proved CD8+ and relatively rare in peripheral blood.

This clonotype originated in a male donor with ankylosing spondylitis. Sequenced input: blood, either unsorted or a sorted T cell fraction (not recorded which).

The DNA for the CDR3 is TGTGCCAGCACCATTAAGGGTATGGAGACCCAGTACTTC. This gives the protein CASTIKGMETQYF. The rearrangement links TRBV11-3 to TRBJ2-5; D is ambiguous. Germline V CDR1 and CDR2: SGHNT, YENEEA. The CDR3 extends over 13 amino acids. V was cut by 7 bases and J by 5 bases, with 14 bases left in between.